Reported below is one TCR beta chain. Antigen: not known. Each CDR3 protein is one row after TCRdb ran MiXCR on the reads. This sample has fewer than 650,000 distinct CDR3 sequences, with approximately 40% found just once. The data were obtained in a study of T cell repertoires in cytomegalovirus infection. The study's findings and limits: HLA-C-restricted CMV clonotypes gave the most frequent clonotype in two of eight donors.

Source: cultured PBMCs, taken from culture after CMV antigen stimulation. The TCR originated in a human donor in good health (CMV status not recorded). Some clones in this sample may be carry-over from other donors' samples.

The CDR3 reads CASSGMGRYTGELFF. The CDR3 bases are TGTGCCAGCAGTGGGATGGGAAGATACACCGGGGAGCTGTTTTTT. The chain couples TRBV2 to TRBJ2-2; D gene ambiguous. The CDR3 consists of 15 residues. Germline V gene lookup returns CDR1 SNHLY and CDR2 FYNNEI. V shed 4 bases and J shed 3 bases, with 12 bases lying between them.